Each of the 25 T cell receptor beta chains below was sequenced from the same sample in a study of T cell responses to AZD1222 COVID-19 vaccine. Produced via immunoSEQ multiplex PCR; TCRdb's table is partial and in-frame only. Of roughly 84,000 clones listed, roughly 89% were seen once; the top ten hold 11%. Sequenced material: peripheral blood, taken 28 days after the second AZD1222 dose. These receptors were taken from an adult who received the AZD1222 COVID-19 vaccine.

The chain combines TRBV29-1 with TRBJ1-4; D gene unclear. Germline V gene lookup returns CDR1 SQVTM and CDR2 ANQGSEA. The germline V and J ends were trimmed by 4 bases and 1 base, with 7 bases remaining between them. This CDR3 has 13 residues. CDR3: CSVGVGTNEKLFF. CDR3 DNA: TGCAGCGTTGGGGTGGGAACTAATGAAAAACTGTTTTTT.

This clone came up once. The chain employs TRBV7-2 and TRBJ2-5; D unresolved. Germline-derived CDR1 and CDR2 are SGHTA and FQGNSA. Trimming pared 8 bases from V and 5 bases from J, leaving 24 bases between. This CDR3 comprises 16 residues. In nucleotides, the CDR3 is TGTGCCAGCTCCGCCCGCCCAGAAGGTCCCTTTGAGACCCAGTACTTC. Its protein product is CASSARPEGPFETQYF.

The chain has TRBV5-1 and TRBJ2-6; no reliable D call. From germline, CDR1 is SGHRS and CDR2 YFSETQ. V gave up 0 bases and J gave up 3 bases, with 16 bases separating them. The CDR3 sequence is 18 residues long. CDR3 DNA: TGCGCCAGCAGCTTGGTGGGTCTTGCCGCTCATGGGGCCAACGTCCTGACTTTC. This gives the protein CASSLVGLAAHGANVLTF.

This chain links TRBV28 with TRBJ2-4; 7 nucleotides align to TRBD2. Germline V gene lookup returns CDR1 MDHEN and CDR2 SYDVKM. Trimming took 8 bases from V and 0 from J; bases not matched to a gene: 7. The CDR3 contains 15 residues. CDR3 sequence (DNA): TGTGCCAGCCGAGGCTGGGGGGGAGCCAAAAACATTCAGTACTTC. This translates into CASRGWGGAKNIQYF.

About this clone itself: Within the sample, other DNA sequences also encode this same CDR3. V gene TRBV4-2 combines with J gene TRBJ2-7; D is unclear. CDR3 size: 11 residues. The germline V gene encodes CDR1 LGHNA and CDR2 YNFKEQ. The V and J ends lost 1 base and 5 bases respectively, with 3 bases between them. The CDR3 DNA reads TGTGCCAGCAGCCAAGGGAACGAGCAGTACTTC. Translation: CASSQGNEQYF.

The chain employs TRBV7-2 and TRBJ2-7; TRBD1 matches 11 bases. The CDR3 loop spans 15 amino acids. Per the germline V gene, CDR1 is SGHTA and CDR2 is FQGNSA. Trimming cost V 5 bases and J 2 bases; bases outside gene matches: 5. The DNA for the CDR3 is TGTGCCAGCAGCCTCAGGACAGGGGGCACCTACGAGCAGTACTTC. This encodes CASSLRTGGTYEQYF.

Remarks on this clone: This specimen includes other DNA sequences encoding the same CDR3. The chain carries TRBV19 and TRBJ1-5; D might be TRBD1 (5 bases). Trimming took 3 bases from V and 6 from J, leaving 9 bases between them. In germline, CDR1 is LNHDA, CDR2 SQIVND (reference sequence). The CDR3 length is 13 residues. CDR3 sequence: CASSIQGGQPQHF. CDR3 in DNA: TGTGCCAGTAGTATCCAGGGCGGTCAGCCCCAGCATTTT. Combining the CDR3 with reference TRBV19 and TRBJ1-5 gives the whole variable domain DGGITQSPKYLFRKEGQNVTLSCEQNLNHDAMYWYRQDPGQGLRLIYYSQIVNDFQKGDIAEGYSVSREKKESFPLTVTSAQKNPTAFYLCASSIQGGQPQHFGDGTRLSIL.

The chain uses TRBV28 and TRBJ1-2, with D uncertain. V was clipped by 7 bases and J by 8 bases, with 11 bases between them. The CDR3 is 11 residues long. The germline CDR1 and CDR2 sequences are MDHEN and SYDVKM. CDR3: CASTHVWGYTF. CDR3 DNA: TGTGCCAGCACCCATGTCTGGGGCTACACCTTC.

This clone was counted a few times. This chain joins TRBV4-3 and TRBJ1-3; D may be TRBD1 (5 bases). V was trimmed by 0 bases and J by 0 bases, leaving 18 bases between them. The CDR3 covers 19 residues. Germline V CDR1 and CDR2: LGHNA, YSLEER. CDR3 coding DNA: TGCGCCAGCAGCCAAGATGTTGGGGCACCCTCCCGCTCTGGAAACACCATATATTTT. Its translation: CASSQDVGAPSRSGNTIYF.

V is TRBV29-1 and J is TRBJ1-2; the D gene is possibly TRBD1 (5 bases). The V end was cut by 6 bases, the J end by 1 base, with 12 bases between. The germline gives CDR1 SQVTM, CDR2 ANQGSEA. This CDR3 spans 13 amino acids. The CDR3 DNA reads TGCAGCGTCGCACAGGACTATAACTATGGCTACACCTTC. It codes for CSVAQDYNYGYTF.

The CDR3 sequence is CASSTGGPNTGELFF. The CDR3, as DNA: TGTGCCAGCAGCACCGGTGGGCCGAACACCGGGGAGCTGTTTTTT. The chain carries TRBV7-3 and TRBJ2-2; D is ambiguous. Germline values: CDR1 SGHTA, CDR2 FQGTGA. V gave up 5 bases and J gave up 0 bases, with 10 bases separating them. The CDR3 runs 15 residues.

This clone was seen a few times. The chain joins TRBV7-3 to TRBJ2-4; tentatively, D is TRBD1 (5 bases). Looked up from germline, CDR1 is SGHTA and CDR2 is FQGTGA. This CDR3 comprises 13 residues. V shed 2 bases and J shed 5 bases, with 7 bases lying between them. The CDR3: CASSLDSQNIQYF. DNA of the CDR3: TGTGCCAGCAGCTTAGACAGCCAAAACATTCAGTACTTC.

The gene calls are TRBV5-1 and TRBJ1-1, with 10 bases identical to TRBD1. The length of the CDR3 is 14 residues. Per germline, CDR1 SGHRS and CDR2 YFSETQ. Trimming removed 3 bases from V and 10 bases from J; junction bases left unmatched: 9. CDR3: CASSSGQGFMRAFF. The CDR3, as DNA: TGCGCCAGCAGCTCGGGACAGGGGTTCATGCGAGCTTTCTTT.

The chain has TRBV28 and TRBJ2-7, with D perhaps being TRBD1 or TRBD2 (5 bases each). Trimming shortened V by 5 bases and J by 3 bases, and 14 bases separated the two germline ends. The germline V gene encodes CDR1 MDHEN and CDR2 SYDVKM. The CDR3 has 14 amino acids. The CDR3 sequence is CASSLTGRDYEQYF. The CDR3 DNA is TGTGCCAGCAGTCTAACGGGACGAGACTACGAGCAGTACTTC.

The chain joins TRBV18 to TRBJ1-5, with D perhaps TRBD1 (5 bases). Trimming cost V 3 bases and J 2 bases, with 8 bases left between them. Germline CDR1 is KGHSH and CDR2 is LQKENI. This CDR3 comprises 14 residues. The CDR3 region has the DNA TGTGCCAGCTCACCCCTACAGGGCAATCAGCCCCAGCATTTT. Its translation: CASSPLQGNQPQHF.

The rearrangement links TRBV4-3 to TRBJ2-7; possible D gene TRBD1, 5 bases. Germline-derived CDR1 and CDR2 are LGHNA and YSLEER. The CDR3 consists of 13 residues. With 1 base removed from V and 6 bases from J, the gap between germline ends came to 10 bases. In DNA form, the CDR3 reads TGCGCCAGCAGCCAAGTACAGGCCGGCGAGCAGTACTTC. Translation gives CASSQVQAGEQYF.

This chain links TRBV27 with TRBJ1-2; no definite D call. The germline V and J ends were trimmed by 8 bases and 5 bases, with 12 bases remaining between them. The CDR3 totals 12 residues. Germline CDR1 and CDR2: MNHEY and SMNVEV (reference sequence). The CDR3 bases are TGTGCCAGCTCTAATAATAATTATGGCTACACCTTC. Protein: CASSNNNYGYTF.

V gene TRBV19 combines with J gene TRBJ1-2; TRBD1 aligns across 10 bases. The CDR3 runs 13 residues. Germline lookup yields CDR1 LNHDA and CDR2 SQIVND (reference sequence). Germline trimming cut 5 bases from V and 6 bases from J; bases unmatched to any gene: 3. For the CDR3, the DNA is TGTGCCAGTAGTTTGGGGACAGGGGATGGCTACACCTTC. This codes for CASSLGTGDGYTF.

This chain uses TRBV5-6 with TRBJ2-7; possibly TRBD1 for D (6 bases). This CDR3 has 12 residues. CDR1 is SGHDT, CDR2 YYEEEE, per germline. Trimming cost V 1 base and J 6 bases, with 8 bases left between them. The CDR3, as DNA: TGTGCCAGCAGCTTGACAGGGAGCGAGCAGTACTTC. Translating gives CASSLTGSEQYF.

V usage is TRBV28 and J usage is TRBJ2-3, with 8 nucleotides matching TRBD2. The CDR3 extends over 13 amino acids. The germline CDR1 and CDR2 sequences are MDHEN and SYDVKM. The V and J ends lost 7 bases and 3 bases, in that order; junction bases with no gene match: 3. CDR3 bases: TGTGCCAGCAAAAAGCGGGGGACAGATACGCAGTATTTT. This translates into CASKKRGTDTQYF.

V usage is TRBV6-5 and J usage is TRBJ1-2; 10 bases are shared with TRBD1. This CDR3 contains 15 residues. V dropped 5 bases and J dropped 3; count of bases not matched to a gene: 6. Germline values: CDR1 MNHEY, CDR2 SVGAGI. The CDR3 region has the DNA TGTGCCAGCAGTCCCGGACAGGGGGGGGACTATGGCTACACCTTC. Protein: CASSPGQGGDYGYTF.

The chain has TRBV9 and TRBJ2-1, with 7 nucleotides matching TRBD2. Trimming took 0 bases from V and 0 from J; bases not matched to a gene: 9. This CDR3 comprises 18 residues. Germline V gene sequence: CDR1 SGDLS, CDR2 YYNGEE. The CDR3 DNA follows: TGTGCCAGCAGCGTAGAAGCAAGCGGGGTCAGCTCCTACAATGAGCAGTTCTTC. Its translation is CASSVEASGVSSYNEQFF.

V is TRBV6-5 and J is TRBJ1-5; possible D gene TRBD1, 5 bases. V was cut by 6 bases and J by 5 bases, with 11 bases left in between. The CDR3 is made up of 13 amino acids. Looked up from germline, CDR1 is MNHEY and CDR2 is SVGAGI. Written as DNA, the CDR3 is TGTGCCAGCAGGGGGGACGTTTATCAGCCCCAGCATTTT. Its translation: CASRGDVYQPQHF.

V gene TRBV7-2 combines with J gene TRBJ2-1, with 7 bases fitting TRBD1. The V and J ends lost 4 bases and 7 bases, in that order; junction bases with no gene match: 7. Germline lookup yields CDR1 SGHTA and CDR2 FQGNSA. There are 14 residues in the CDR3. CDR3 nucleotides: TGTGCCAGCAGCTCCCGACAGGGTTGGAATGAGCAGTTCTTC. Protein sequence: CASSSRQGWNEQFF. The full variable domain, its missing parts supplied by reference TRBV7-2 and TRBJ2-1, is GAGVSQSPSNKVTEKGKDVELRCDPISGHTALYWYRQSLGQGLEFLIYFQGNSAPDKSGLPSDRFSAERTGGSVSTLTIQRTQQEDSAVYLCASSSRQGWNEQFFGPGTRLTVL.

This clone is a singleton in its sample. The chain recombines TRBV3-1 (or the pseudogene TRBV3-2) with TRBJ2-1, with no clear D. Trimming removed 5 bases at V and 6 bases at J, with 5 bases between. Germline V gene sequence: CDR1 LGHDT, CDR2 YNNKEL (reference sequence). The CDR3 totals 11 residues. The CDR3 sequence: CASSGINEQFF. The DNA for the CDR3 is TGTGCCAGCAGCGGGATCAATGAGCAGTTCTTC.